Listed below are T cell receptor beta chains from one sample, sequenced in a study of a mutant IDH1 vaccine in newly diagnosed glioma. The table came from immunoSEQ multiplex PCR; TCRdb's copy has only in-frame clones and leaves some out. The data contain more than 35,000 clones, under 90% of them seen just once; the ten biggest clones take up approximately 4.7%. The antigens for these receptors are not known. The sample was PBMCs, taken from a glioma patient whose treatment included an IDH1 peptide vaccine. The source of these receptors is a woman in her 40s with glioma. Some clones in this sample may be carry-over from other donors' samples. The CDR3 runs from the conserved cysteine through the conserved F or W. Where a row states a size, it is once, few, many or the class of an expanded clone; other rows omit it.

CASSLGDSYGYTF	TRBV11-2	TRBJ1-2	.
CASSQVGSHEQYF	TRBV4-3	TRBJ2-7	.
CAIKRGEAGDEQFF	TRBV10-3	TRBJ2-1	.
CASSFSDRDIADYEQYF	TRBV28	TRBJ2-7	.
CASAWREGWDTQYF	TRBV6-5	TRBJ2-3	.
CASRFSSLGKNIQYF	TRBV7-2	TRBJ2-4	.
CASRTYEGSYEQYF	TRBV10-2	TRBJ2-7	.
CAISETVTHTEAFF	TRBV10-3	TRBJ1-1	.
CASSSTGITDTQYF	TRBV7-8	TRBJ2-3	once
CASSYQRELNTGELFF	TRBV6-5	TRBJ2-2	few
CASSVAPGSQNIQYF	TRBV9	TRBJ2-4	.
CASSVGEGGNSYEQYF	TRBV9	TRBJ2-7	.
CASSETSGGSEQFF	TRBV2	TRBJ2-1	.
CASSVAGTGGETQYF	TRBV9	TRBJ2-5	few
CASSQLQGGEQYF	TRBV14	TRBJ2-7	.
CASSKTGPPGELFF	TRBV5-1	TRBJ2-2	medium-sized
CASSDSKQGKFF	TRBV6-4	TRBJ2-1	.
CASRRGGFTDTQYF	TRBV5-1	TRBJ2-3	.
CASSIVTSGGSYEQYF	TRBV19	TRBJ2-7	.
CASSPLSGGRTGELFF	TRBV4-2	TRBJ2-2	.
CASSLGDWLGEQYF	TRBV7-2	TRBJ2-7	.
CASSYDWATDTQYF	TRBV6-5	TRBJ2-3	.
CASRRTVDSYNEQFF	TRBV4-1	TRBJ2-1	.
CASSEAGTGTGNTIYF	TRBV2	TRBJ1-3	once
CASTKTDTQYF	TRBV6-5	TRBJ2-3	few
CASSSTGGGLTGELFF	TRBV5-1	TRBJ2-2	.
CASSPRGTSGGAELDTQYF	TRBV9	TRBJ2-3	once
CASNSGTQVVETQYF	TRBV5-1	TRBJ2-5	.
CASSPTPPADTQYF	TRBV7-2	TRBJ2-3	.
CASSLGPLGGEQYF	TRBV5-1	TRBJ2-7	.
CASSSTFSWGKNIQYF	TRBV7-2	TRBJ2-4	.
CASSVVIITDTQYF	TRBV5-1	TRBJ2-3	.
CASTSRVQGYTF	TRBV28	TRBJ1-2	.
CASSLAGQGGNIQYF	TRBV5-4	TRBJ2-4	few
CASSQDATGTHTDTQYF	TRBV4-1	TRBJ2-3	.
CASSQGRSVYLGYTF	TRBV4-3	TRBJ1-2	.
CASSKTGSDLETQYF	TRBV2	TRBJ2-5	.
CASSLMNTEAFF	TRBV5-6	TRBJ1-1	.
CSHSGDYEQYF	TRBV20-1	TRBJ2-7	.
CASSLGGQALFGGYTF	TRBV28	TRBJ1-2	.
CAWSVGGNTGELFF	TRBV30	TRBJ2-2	.
CASSSLIFSGNTIYF	TRBV19	TRBJ1-3	.
CASSYIGLAPNEQFF	TRBV6-5	TRBJ2-1	.
CASSPLTASNTEAFF	TRBV5-1	TRBJ1-1	.
CASSFGLARSDEQFF	TRBV5-1	TRBJ2-1	.
CATIKGDRVSGYTF	TRBV6-1	TRBJ1-2	.
CASSFRDFPPYNEQFF	TRBV5-1	TRBJ2-1	.
CASSLYEEQYF	TRBV7-9	TRBJ2-7	few